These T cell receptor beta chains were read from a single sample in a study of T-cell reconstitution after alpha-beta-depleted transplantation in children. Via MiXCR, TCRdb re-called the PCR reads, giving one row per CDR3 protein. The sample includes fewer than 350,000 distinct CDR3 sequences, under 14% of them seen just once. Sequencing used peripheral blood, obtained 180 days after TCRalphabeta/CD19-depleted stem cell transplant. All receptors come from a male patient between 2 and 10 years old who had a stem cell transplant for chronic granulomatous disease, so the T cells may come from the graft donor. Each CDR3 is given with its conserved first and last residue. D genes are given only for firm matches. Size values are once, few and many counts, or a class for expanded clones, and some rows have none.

DNA: TGTGCCAGCAGTAGGACGGGAGGGCTCGAGCAGTACTTC; CDR3: CASSRTGGLEQYF; J: TRBJ2-7; V: TRBV27; D: TRBD2; size: many
DNA: TGTGCCAGCAGCTGGGGGTGGGACAGTTCTTTCTACGAGCAGTACTTC; CDR3: CASSWGWDSSFYEQYF; J: TRBJ2-7; V: TRBV11-2; D: TRBD1; size: many
DNA: TGTGCCAGCAGTTCCTGGGCCTCGGGGACTGAAGCTTTCTTT; CDR3: CASSSWASGTEAFF; J: TRBJ1-1; V: TRBV6-5; D: .; size: many
DNA: TGTGCCAGCAGCTTGCGGGGGGCTTTATTCTCTGGGGCCAACGTCCTGACTTTC; CDR3: CASSLRGALFSGANVLTF; J: TRBJ2-6; V: TRBV5-6; D: .; size: .
DNA: TGCGCCAGCAGGAGGGATAATGAAAAACTGTTTTTT; CDR3: CASRRDNEKLFF; J: TRBJ1-4; V: TRBV5-1; D: .; size: many
DNA: TGTGCCAGCAGCTTGACAGGGGGAGGCACTGAAGCTTTCTTT; CDR3: CASSLTGGGTEAFF; J: TRBJ1-1; V: TRBV11-1; D: TRBD1; size: many
DNA: TGTGCCAGCAGTCGACAGGGGGCGCAGCCCCAGCATTTT; CDR3: CASSRQGAQPQHF; J: TRBJ1-5; V: TRBV6-5; D: TRBD1; size: many
DNA: TGTGCCAGCAGTCAGACCTCCTACGAGCAGTACTTC; CDR3: CASSQTSYEQYF; J: TRBJ2-7; V: TRBV3-1; D: .; size: .
DNA: TGTGCCAGCAGCATCCAATTGGGCTACGAGCAGTACTTC; CDR3: CASSIQLGYEQYF; J: TRBJ2-7; V: TRBV7-3; D: .; size: many
DNA: TGTGCCAGCAGCCATAGCCCAGATTATGGCTACACCTTC; CDR3: CASSHSPDYGYTF; J: TRBJ1-2; V: TRBV27; D: .; size: many
DNA: TGTGCCAGCAGGAACCCTAACAATGAGCAGTTCTTC; CDR3: CASRNPNNEQFF; J: TRBJ2-1; V: TRBV6-1; D: .; size: many
DNA: TGCAGCGTTGATAGGGACAGCGTCTCGGAGACCCAGTACTTC; CDR3: CSVDRDSVSETQYF; J: TRBJ2-5; V: TRBV29-1; D: TRBD1; size: many
DNA: TGCAGTGCCCGGGGGGGGTCGAACACTGAAGCTTTCTTT; CDR3: CSARGGSNTEAFF; J: TRBJ1-1; V: TRBV20-1; D: .; size: many
DNA: TGCAGTGCTAGCCCTCTTGGGGCCAACACCGGGGAGCTGTTTTTT; CDR3: CSASPLGANTGELFF; J: TRBJ2-2; V: TRBV20-1; D: .; size: many
DNA: TGTGCCAGCAGCAGAGGACTAGCGGGGGTTTGGATCTCCTACAATGAGCAGTTCTTC; CDR3: CASSRGLAGVWISYNEQFF; J: TRBJ2-1; V: TRBV11-1; D: TRBD2; size: many
DNA: TGTGCCACCAGCAGAGATCGGACAGGGGCCGGGAATCAGCCCCAGCATTTT; CDR3: CATSRDRTGAGNQPQHF; J: TRBJ1-5; V: TRBV15; D: TRBD1; size: many
DNA: TGTGCCATCTGTTTAGCGCTAATGGGCAGCTCATATAGCAATCAGCCCCAGCATTTT; CDR3: CAICLALMGSSYSNQPQHF; J: TRBJ1-5; V: TRBV12-3/TRBV12-4; D: .; size: .
DNA: TGTGCCAGCAGCCTGACAGGGGCCCACCAAGAGACCCAGTACTTC; CDR3: CASSLTGAHQETQYF; J: TRBJ2-5; V: TRBV28; D: TRBD1; size: many
DNA: TGCGCCAGCAGCTTGGAACTAGCCGCCTACGAGCAGTACTTC; CDR3: CASSLELAAYEQYF; J: TRBJ2-7; V: TRBV5-1; D: .; size: many
DNA: TGTGCCAGCAGGAACTATGGCTACACCTTC; CDR3: CASRNYGYTF; J: TRBJ1-2; V: TRBV3-1; D: .; size: many
DNA: TGCAGTGCCGATTCGATAAGGGGCGAGCAGTACTTC; CDR3: CSADSIRGEQYF; J: TRBJ2-7; V: TRBV20-1; D: .; size: many
DNA: TGCAGCGCCGGACAGGGGTCCTACGAGCGGTACTTC; CDR3: CSAGQGSYERYF; J: TRBJ2-7; V: TRBV29-1; D: TRBD1; size: .
DNA: TGTGCCAGCTCACCACCTCGACCGGGGAAAACCTACGAGCAGTACTTC; CDR3: CASSPPRPGKTYEQYF; J: TRBJ2-7; V: TRBV18; D: .; size: few
DNA: TGTGCCAGCAGATCAGGACGGCTCTCTGGAAACACCATATATTTT; CDR3: CASRSGRLSGNTIYF; J: TRBJ1-3; V: TRBV6-5; D: .; size: many
DNA: TGCGCCAGCAGCTTGAAGGGACCGCAGGGCTACGAGCAGTACTTC; CDR3: CASSLKGPQGYEQYF; J: TRBJ2-7; V: TRBV5-1; D: .; size: many
DNA: TGTGCCAGCAGGGAGACAGGGGGCCGGGTGACCCAGTACTTC; CDR3: CASRETGGRVTQYF; J: TRBJ2-5; V: TRBV12-3/TRBV12-4; D: TRBD1; size: many
DNA: TGTGCCAGCAGTCCTCTGCTCACAGATACGCAGTATTTT; CDR3: CASSPLLTDTQYF; J: TRBJ2-3; V: TRBV11-2; D: .; size: many
DNA: TGTGCCAGCAGCCAAGACCAAGCGGGGACAGGGCGGTCTGAAGCTTTCTTT; CDR3: CASSQDQAGTGRSEAFF; J: TRBJ1-1; V: TRBV4-2; D: TRBD1; size: many
DNA: TGTGCCATCTCGCTAGGGATCTACGAGCAGTACTTC; CDR3: CAISLGIYEQYF; J: TRBJ2-7; V: TRBV10-3; D: .; size: many
DNA: TGTGCCAGCAGCTTAGGTATGGGTATCAGCCACGAGCAGTACTTC; CDR3: CASSLGMGISHEQYF; J: TRBJ2-7; V: TRBV5-8; D: .; size: many
DNA: TGTGCCAGCAGCACCGTCGTCGGGACTAGTTACAATGAGCAGTTCTTC; CDR3: CASSTVVGTSYNEQFF; J: TRBJ2-1; V: TRBV7-9; D: TRBD2; size: many
DNA: TGTGCCAGCAGCTTAGACAGGGGGCGCCCCCAGTATTTT; CDR3: CASSLDRGRPQYF; J: TRBJ2-3; V: TRBV7-3; D: TRBD1; size: many
DNA: TGTGCCAGCAGGATGACAGGACGCACAGATACGCAGTATTTT; CDR3: CASRMTGRTDTQYF; J: TRBJ2-3; V: TRBV12-3/TRBV12-4; D: .; size: many
DNA: TGTGCCAGCAGATATACAGGGGGACTAGCGTACACAGATACGCAGTATTTT; CDR3: CASRYTGGLAYTDTQYF; J: TRBJ2-3; V: TRBV7-8; D: TRBD2; size: .
DNA: TGTGCCACCCACATTGGGGCCAACGTCCTGACTTTC; CDR3: CATHIGANVLTF; J: TRBJ2-6; V: TRBV2; D: .; size: many
DNA: TGTGCCAGCTCACCGGTCGCCGGAGATAACTATGGCTACACCTTC; CDR3: CASSPVAGDNYGYTF; J: TRBJ1-2; V: TRBV18; D: .; size: few
DNA: TGTGCCAGCAGGTCGGGACAGCTAGACACCTACGAGCAGTACTTC; CDR3: CASRSGQLDTYEQYF; J: TRBJ2-7; V: TRBV6-1; D: TRBD1; size: many